This T cell receptor beta chain comes out of a study of blood T cell repertoires in COVID-19 (TCRdb year 2020). About the investigation overall: Samples from collaborators originated in the United States, Italy and Spain and spanned both the acute and convalescent phases of COVID-19. The material from the prospective study consisted of cDNA or gDNA derived from T cells, B-cell-depleted T cells, or PBMCs. Samples were obtained from the ongoing ImmuneRACE study (first 160 participants) and from 950 to 1,500 subjects provided by 6 global collaborators. A freely available public database, intended as a resource for researchers studying the immune response to SARS-CoV-2, is where the repertoires were released. Where HLA class I and class II types were available, the types were taken from metadata supplied by the sample provider, not from assay-based typing. Subjects who had been exposed to COVID-19, were actively infected with it, or had recovered from it provided the deeply sampled blood TCRbeta repertoires that made up the dataset. The sample metadata nearly always contained a de-identified subject ID, COVID-19 status, age in years and sex.

One collaborating source in Seattle enrolled patients while the patients were actively infected and followed the patients over time throughout the course of disease. Collaborating institutions collected whole blood in K2EDTA tubes following their own protocols. For TCRbeta analysis, collaborators shipped samples as frozen whole blood, isolated PBMCs, or DNA extracted from either of those sample types. The immunoSEQ Assay, a bias-controlled multiplex PCR, was used to amplify TCRbeta CDR3 regions from genomic DNA. In the source study's methods: The number of nucleated cells in each sample was estimated by amplification of reference gene primers within the assay. To quantify the absolute abundance of each unique TCRbeta CDR3 rearrangement, sequence reads were collapsed and filtered. For each sample, productive Simpson clonality was calculated as the square root of Simpson's diversity index over productive rearrangements. This immuneACCESS table, as held by TCRdb, lists in-frame sequences with V and J called but not all clones. Of the missing ones, under half trace to an unresolved V gene in checked studies; the others have no known cause. The V and J calls and clone size come from that table; D and trimming were worked out from the DNA. Within this sample are roughly 70,000 clones, with approximately 80% of them counted one time only. The ten biggest clones cover about 2.2% of the sample.

Concerning this clone: The specificity of this receptor is unknown. Per-base quality was not reported, and no clone a single base away is much larger than it.

Beyond this particular receptor, the publication reports: The amount of clinical and demographic metadata varied by source and participant and was provided uncurated.

CDR1 and CDR2 are read off the germline V gene as KGHDR and SFDVKD. Counted from cysteine to phenylalanine, this CDR3 has 15 amino acids. The retained sequence is limited to the CDR3, 45 bases, with the frame set at the first base. V is pruned by 4 bases and J by 1 base, leaving 3 bases of the junction without a gene match. Sequencing was done on a sample of peripheral blood. The source of this sequence is a man aged 70-80 years with COVID-19, enrolled during active disease. The rearranged segments are TRBV24-1 and TRBJ2-3; 8 central bases correspond to TRBD1. CDR3 reads: CATSDPGQGTDTQYF. The DNA sequence reads TGTGCCACCAGTGACCCGGGACAGGGCACAGATACGCAGTATTTT.